A selection of T cell receptor beta chains follows, all from one sample in a study of cytomegalovirus exposure and HLA in healthy donors. Clones were read by immunoSEQ multiplex PCR, and TCRdb kept only the in-frame ones, dropping some. The profile shows about 140,000 clones, about three quarters of them singletons. The sequenced sample consisted of PBMCs. These receptor sequences come from a human donor in good health. The CDR3 runs from the conserved cysteine through the conserved F or W. The D gene is left open where the match is weak. The size of a clone is reported for some rows only, either as once, few or many, or as a class for expanded clones.

J gene,clone size,V gene,D gene,CDR3 DNA,CDR3 protein
TRBJ1-6,NA,TRBV2,NA,TGTGCCAGCACTTCGAGGAGCTCCTATAATTCACCCCTCCACTTT,CASTSRSSYNSPLHF
TRBJ2-3,NA,TRBV28,NA,TGTGCCAGCAGCGTCTCAGGAGATACGCAGTATTTT,CASSVSGDTQYF
TRBJ2-7,NA,TRBV20-1,NA,TGCAGTGCTACCACAGGGTGCGAGCAGTACTTC,CSATTGCEQYF
TRBJ2-7,NA,TRBV11-3,NA,TGTGCCAGCAGCTTATATCCACCTACCTACGAGCAGTACTTC,CASSLYPPTYEQYF
TRBJ2-5,once,TRBV19,NA,TGTGCCAGTAGTATAAAGGGGGGGGCAGAGACCCAGTACTTC,CASSIKGGAETQYF
TRBJ2-1,NA,TRBV11-2,NA,TGTGCCAGCAGCTCAACCGCCTATAATGAGCAGTTCTTC,CASSSTAYNEQFF
TRBJ2-2,NA,TRBV10-2,TRBD2,TGCGCCAGCAGTGCCACGGGGGTTCAAACGGGGGGGCGACTCACCGGGGAGCTGTTTTTT,CASSATGVQTGGRLTGELFF
TRBJ2-7,once,TRBV28,NA,TGTGCCAGCAGCTTTGACAGCCTTTCCTACGAGCAGTACTTC,CASSFDSLSYEQYF
TRBJ2-5,NA,TRBV5-4,NA,TGTGCCAGCAGCTCCCGACGCGGCCAAGAGACCCAGTACTTC,CASSSRRGQETQYF
TRBJ1-4,once,TRBV7-6,NA,TGTGCCAGCAGCTTAAGGCAGGGAGGTGAAAAACTGTTTTTT,CASSLRQGGEKLFF
TRBJ2-7,NA,TRBV19,TRBD1,TGTGCCAGTAAGGACAGGGGTTCCTACGAGCAGTACTTC,CASKDRGSYEQYF
TRBJ2-5,NA,TRBV7-9,TRBD1,TGTGCCAGCAGCTTGGACAGGGAGAAGACCCAGTACTTC,CASSLDREKTQYF
TRBJ2-1,once,TRBV5-4,TRBD2,TGTGCCAGCAGCCATGAGATCCGGCGGGGGGGCTACAATGAGCAGTTCTTC,CASSHEIRRGGYNEQFF
TRBJ1-5,NA,TRBV28,NA,TGTGCCACCCATAAGGAGACTCGTAATCAGCCCCAGCATTTT,CATHKETRNQPQHF
TRBJ1-1,NA,TRBV28,NA,TGTGCCAGTAAGACAGAATACACTGAAGCTTTCTTT,CASKTEYTEAFF
TRBJ2-7,NA,TRBV9,NA,TGTGCCAGCAGCGTAGGTGGGAGTGTCTACGAGCAGTACTTC,CASSVGGSVYEQYF
TRBJ1-1,NA,TRBV9,NA,TGTGCCAGCAGCCCTGTGGGGGCTAGCACTGAAGCTTTCTTT,CASSPVGASTEAFF
TRBJ2-5,NA,TRBV7-9,NA,TGTGCCAGCAGCTTATACGGGAGAGGTGAGACCCAGTACTTC,CASSLYGRGETQYF